This T cell receptor beta chain was identified in a study of OX40 agonist ivuxolimab in advanced cancers. A note on the overall study: The costimulatory receptor OX40 (CD134) was targeted by ivuxolimab, a fully human IgG2 agonistic monoclonal antibody. The paper covers the monotherapy dose-escalation part of the phase I ivuxolimab trial, which included N ≈ 50 patients. Intravenous ivuxolimab was administered to patients every 2 weeks at six dose levels: 0.01, 0.1, 0.3, 1.5, 3 and 10 mg/kg. Prior anti-PD-1, anti-PD-L1 or anti-CTLA-4 therapy was permitted, and less than 45% of dose-escalation patients had received checkpoint inhibitors. Partial responses were achieved by three dose-escalation patients, of whom one had hepatocellular carcinoma and two had cutaneous melanoma. In the dose-escalation cohort, around four fifths of patients were male, and the mean age was around 60 years with a range of about 23 to 79. Peripheral TCRbeta sequencing was intended to test whether TCR sequence diversity was altered and clonal T-cell expansion was caused by ivuxolimab. Of the approximately 54 patients in dose escalation, about 20 had hepatocellular carcinoma, roughly 15 had melanoma, 9 had renal cell carcinoma and 9 had head and neck cancer.

Genomic DNA was isolated from the sorted cells so that the TCRbeta CDR3 region could be sequenced. The immunoSEQ Assay was used for sequencing of TCRbeta CDR3 regions. The clones in this table, taken by TCRdb from immuneACCESS, are in-frame only. Not every clone is retained; where verified, under half of the shortfall comes from an unresolved V gene, and the cause of the rest is unknown. The sample data list 70,000 to 75,000 clones, and more than 85% of these were observed just once. The ten largest account for 0.4% to 0.5% of the sample. What the authors observed across the whole study: After ivuxolimab, CD8+ T cells had more expanded clones than CD4+ T cells on average. In the 0.1-3.0 mg/kg groups, partial responders had among the lowest normalized peripheral clonal expansion, particularly in CD8+ T cells. At doses from 0.1 to 3.0 mg/kg, clonal expansion was seen in both CD4+ and CD8+ blood T cells between baseline and week 6. Low levels of normalized T-cell clonal expansion were also shown by some nonresponding patients. The antigen specificity of the peripheral T cells that underwent clonal expansion was not determined.

Only a few counts were recorded for this clone. It lacks a known antigen. Base qualities are not provided; no much larger clone lies one nucleotide away. The trial excluded patients who had a history of autoimmune disease or were on systemic immunosuppression. Peripheral blood for TCR sequencing was collected from all dose cohorts at baseline, on cycle 4 day 1, and on cycle 7 day 1. The samples were drawn from a first-in-human, open-label, multicenter phase I dose-escalation trial of ivuxolimab. Adults with locally advanced or metastatic melanoma, renal cell, hepatocellular, or head and neck squamous cell carcinoma were enrolled in the trial. Before TCR sequencing, CD4+ T cells and CD8+ T cells were sorted from peripheral blood as separate populations. Between the V and J ends, shortened by 6 bases and 0 bases respectively, the junction contains 9 bases. Counted from cysteine to phenylalanine, this CDR3 has 13 amino acids. This entry keeps only the CDR3 DNA: 39 bases, framed from base 1. CDR1 and CDR2 were assigned from the germline V gene as SGHDT and YYEEEE.

The sequence joins TRBV5-6 to TRBJ2-5; matching of 5 bases hints at TRBD1 as the D gene. The material sequenced was CD4+ or CD8+ T cells sorted from blood, taken in a trial of the OX40 agonist ivuxolimab. This clonotype was obtained from an adult with an advanced solid tumor such as melanoma, head and neck, liver or kidney cancer. The DNA sequence reads TGTGCCAGCAAAAACAGGAACCAAGAGACCCAGTACTTC. The translation is CASKNRNQETQYF.